This T cell receptor beta chain is drawn from a study of cytomegalovirus exposure and HLA in healthy donors. Study-level points and caveats: The authors listed around 150 TCR beta chains as cytomegalovirus-associated. According to a subsequent analysis, TCR clusters identified in the first cohort showed a tendency to co-occur across the 100 to 150 validation repertoires. The study found most TCR sequences rare, yet found some public TCRs in many donors.

Data came from immunoSEQ multiplex PCR; TCRdb stores just in-frame clones and leaves some out. This table has some 180,000 clones, about nine tenths appearing once. A remark on this clone: The antigen remains undetermined.

The CDR3 runs to 18 residues. Between the trimmed V and J ends, which lost 1 base and 7 bases, there was a span of 20 bases. Germline V lookup: CDR1 SNHLY, CDR2 FYNNEI. Source material: PBMCs. The rearrangement uses TRBV2 and TRBJ1-6, with D perhaps matching TRBD1 (6 bases). The clonotype comes from a man aged 25 to 45 in good health and CMV-seropositive. This CDR3 is CASSEEFRYPGQNSPLHF. CDR3 coding DNA: TGTGCCAGCAGTGAAGAATTCAGATACCCGGGACAAAATTCACCCCTCCACTTT.